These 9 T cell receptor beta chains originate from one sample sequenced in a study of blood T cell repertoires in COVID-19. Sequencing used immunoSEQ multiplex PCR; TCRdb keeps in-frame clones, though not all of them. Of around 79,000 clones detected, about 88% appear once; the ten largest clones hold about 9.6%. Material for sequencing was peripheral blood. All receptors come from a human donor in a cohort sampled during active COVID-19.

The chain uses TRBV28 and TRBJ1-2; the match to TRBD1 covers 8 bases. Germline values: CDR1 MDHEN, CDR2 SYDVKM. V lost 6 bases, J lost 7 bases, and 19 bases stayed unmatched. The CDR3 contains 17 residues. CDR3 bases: TGTGCCAGCAGACTTGATAAGACAGGGGAAAAAGTGGGTGGCTACACCTTC. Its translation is CASRLDKTGEKVGGYTF.

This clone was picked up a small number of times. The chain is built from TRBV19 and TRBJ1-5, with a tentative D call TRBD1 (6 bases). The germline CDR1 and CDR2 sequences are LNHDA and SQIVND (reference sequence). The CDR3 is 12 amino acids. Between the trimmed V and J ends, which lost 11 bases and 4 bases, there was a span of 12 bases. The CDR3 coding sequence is TGTGCCTCCCGAGGGGGAAATCAGCCCCAGCATTTT. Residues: CASRGGNQPQHF.

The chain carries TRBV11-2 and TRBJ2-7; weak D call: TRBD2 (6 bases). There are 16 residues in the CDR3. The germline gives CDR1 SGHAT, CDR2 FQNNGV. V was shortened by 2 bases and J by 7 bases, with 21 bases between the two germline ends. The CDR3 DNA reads TGTGCCAGCAGCTTATCTGCGGGGAGTAGCAAAGGAGAGCAGTACTTC. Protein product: CASSLSAGSSKGEQYF.

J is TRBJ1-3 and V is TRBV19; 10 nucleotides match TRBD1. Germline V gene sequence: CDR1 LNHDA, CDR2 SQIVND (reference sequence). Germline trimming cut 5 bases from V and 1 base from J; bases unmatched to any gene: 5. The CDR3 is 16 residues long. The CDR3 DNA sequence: TGTGCCAGTAGTGCGGACAGGGGGAGGTCTGGAAACACCATATATTTT. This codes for CASSADRGRSGNTIYF. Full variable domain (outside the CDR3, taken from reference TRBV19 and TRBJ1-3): DGGITQSPKYLFRKEGQNVTLSCEQNLNHDAMYWYRQDPGQGLRLIYYSQIVNDFQKGDIAEGYSVSREKKESFPLTVTSAQKNPTAFYLCASSADRGRSGNTIYFGEGSWLTVV.

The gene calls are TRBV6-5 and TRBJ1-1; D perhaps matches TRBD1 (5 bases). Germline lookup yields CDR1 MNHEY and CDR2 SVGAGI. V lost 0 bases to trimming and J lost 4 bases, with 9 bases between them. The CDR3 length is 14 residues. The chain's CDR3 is CASSYSTGGTEAFF. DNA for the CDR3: TGTGCCAGCAGTTACTCGACGGGGGGCACTGAAGCTTTCTTT.

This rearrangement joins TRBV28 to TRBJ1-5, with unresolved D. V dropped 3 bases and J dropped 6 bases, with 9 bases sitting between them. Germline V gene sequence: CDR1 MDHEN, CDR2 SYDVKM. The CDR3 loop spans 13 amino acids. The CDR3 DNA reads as TGTGCCAGCAGTTTGAATCTCGGTCAGCCCCAGCATTTT. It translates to CASSLNLGQPQHF.

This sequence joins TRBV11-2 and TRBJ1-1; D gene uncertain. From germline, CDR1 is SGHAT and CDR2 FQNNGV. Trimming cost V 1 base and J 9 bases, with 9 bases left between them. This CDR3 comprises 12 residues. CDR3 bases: TGTGCCAGCAGCTTAGCGGCAGGAAAAGCTTTCTTT. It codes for CASSLAAGKAFF.

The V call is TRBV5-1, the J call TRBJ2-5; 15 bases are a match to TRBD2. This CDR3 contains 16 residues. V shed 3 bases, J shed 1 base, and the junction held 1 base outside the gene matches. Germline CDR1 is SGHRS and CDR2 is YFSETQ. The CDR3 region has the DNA TGCGCCAGCAGCTGGGGACTAGCGGGGGGCCAAGAGACCCAGTACTTC. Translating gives CASSWGLAGGQETQYF.

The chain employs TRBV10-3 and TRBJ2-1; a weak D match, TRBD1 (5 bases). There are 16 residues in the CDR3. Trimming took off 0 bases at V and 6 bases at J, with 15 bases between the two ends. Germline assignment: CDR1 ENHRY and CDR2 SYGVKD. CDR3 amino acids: CAISESGQGNINEQFF. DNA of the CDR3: TGTGCCATCAGTGAGTCAGGGCAGGGAAACATCAATGAGCAGTTCTTC.